This is a list of T cell receptor beta chains from one sample in a study of T cell responses to AZD1222 COVID-19 vaccine. Data came from immunoSEQ multiplex PCR; TCRdb stores just in-frame clones and leaves some out. This sample has 84,000 or so clones; 75% to 90% occur once, and the top ten carry around 15%. Sequenced material: peripheral blood, taken on day 0 of AZD1222 vaccination. The receptors here all came from an adult in good health. The CDR3 runs from the conserved cysteine through the conserved F or W. D genes are given only for firm matches. The listing skips clone size in some rows; elsewhere it reads once, few, many or a size class.

-,-,TRBJ1-5,TRBV3-1/TRBV3-2,TGTGCCAGCAGCCAAGTCGGCAATCAGCCCCAGCATTTT,CASSQVGNQPQHF
TRBD2,-,TRBJ2-2,TRBV5-4,TGTGCCAGCAGCCCGGGGACTAGCGGTAACACCGGGGAGCTGTTTTTT,CASSPGTSGNTGELFF
-,-,TRBJ2-1,TRBV5-1,TGCGCCAGCAGCCTAAATCAGAGGTACAATGAGCAGTTCTTC,CASSLNQRYNEQFF
TRBD1,-,TRBJ2-1,TRBV7-9,TGTGCCAGCAGCAGGGACAGGGGGCATGGTGAGCAGTTCTTC,CASSRDRGHGEQFF
TRBD1,-,TRBJ1-3,TRBV2,TGTGCCAGCGGACCCGGGACAGGGAGGGGAAACACCATATATTTT,CASGPGTGRGNTIYF
TRBD1,once,TRBJ2-3,TRBV9,TGTGCCAGCAGCGTAGACAGGGGAAGGAGTACAGATACGCAGTATTTT,CASSVDRGRSTDTQYF
TRBD1,-,TRBJ2-7,TRBV7-3,TGTGCCAGCAGCATTGGGACAGGGATCCCCTACGAGCAGTACTTC,CASSIGTGIPYEQYF
-,-,TRBJ1-1,TRBV11-1,TGTGCCAGCAGCTTAGTCGGAGCCATGAACACTGAAGCTTTCTTT,CASSLVGAMNTEAFF
TRBD2,-,TRBJ2-1,TRBV19,TGTGCCAGTAGGCCGGGACTAGCAGTGTACAATGAGCAGTTCTTC,CASRPGLAVYNEQFF
TRBD1,-,TRBJ1-3,TRBV7-6,TGTGCCAGCAGCCCAACAGGGGAACCTGGAAACACCATATATTTT,CASSPTGEPGNTIYF
-,-,TRBJ2-3,TRBV5-1,TGCGCCAGCAGCTTGCAAGACAGCCCCTCAGATACGCAGTATTTT,CASSLQDSPSDTQYF
-,-,TRBJ2-7,TRBV5-4,TGTGCCAGCAGCTTGAACAGGGTCTACGAGCAGTACTTC,CASSLNRVYEQYF
TRBD1,-,TRBJ1-5,TRBV7-2,TGTGCCAGCAGCTGGGCAGGGGGCTACAATCAGCCCCAGCATTTT,CASSWAGGYNQPQHF
-,-,TRBJ1-3,TRBV7-9,TGTGCCAGCAGCTTAAGCACCTCTGGAAACACCATATATTTT,CASSLSTSGNTIYF
-,-,TRBJ1-2,TRBV23-1,TGCGCCAGCAAAGGCTACACCTTC,CASKGYTF
-,-,TRBJ2-1,TRBV7-9,TGTGCCAGCAGCTTAGTTGGAGCTAATGAGCAGTTCTTC,CASSLVGANEQFF
-,-,TRBJ1-3,TRBV10-3,TGTGCCATCACCCCAACGAGCTCTGGAAACACCATATATTTT,CAITPTSSGNTIYF
-,-,TRBJ1-4,TRBV7-9,TGTGCCAGCAGTCAATCACCCATGGGGGGCGATTTTGAAAAACTGTTTTTT,CASSQSPMGGDFEKLFF
-,-,TRBJ2-3,TRBV30,TGTGCCTGGAAGAAGGGCTATAGCACAGATACGCAGTATTTT,CAWKKGYSTDTQYF
-,-,TRBJ2-2,TRBV7-9,TGTGCCAGCAGCTTAGACGGCGGGGAGCTGTTTTTT,CASSLDGGELFF
-,-,TRBJ2-7,TRBV5-1,TGCGCCAGCAGCTTAGTGGGGAACGAGCAGTACTTC,CASSLVGNEQYF
TRBD1,-,TRBJ1-5,TRBV28,TGTGCCACCCGTCATTCCGGGACAGGGAATCAGCCCCAGCATTTT,CATRHSGTGNQPQHF
-,-,TRBJ1-1,TRBV9,TGTGCCAGCAGCGTAATGGGCGAAGAAGCTTTCTTT,CASSVMGEEAFF
-,-,TRBJ2-3,TRBV18,TGTGCCAGCTCACCAGCTCGGGACTCTCTCACAGATACGCAGTATTTT,CASSPARDSLTDTQYF
-,-,TRBJ1-4,TRBV20-1,TGCAGTCCCGCTATGGCGGGAAAACTGTTTTTT,CSPAMAGKLFF
-,-,TRBJ1-5,TRBV2,TGTGCCAGCAGTCAGGGATCCCAGCCCCAGCATTTT,CASSQGSQPQHF
TRBD2,-,TRBJ2-7,TRBV3-1/TRBV3-2,TGTGCCAGCAGCTGGACTAGCGGGAGGTCCCACGAGCAGTACTTC,CASSWTSGRSHEQYF
-,-,TRBJ2-7,TRBV6-5,TGTGCCAGCAGCTCTTGGCAGGGGTTCTCCTACGAGCAGTACTTC,CASSSWQGFSYEQYF
-,-,TRBJ1-1,TRBV18,TGTGCCAGCTCCCTTACAGGGATGGGAAGTGAAGCTTTCTTT,CASSLTGMGSEAFF
TRBD1,-,TRBJ1-5,TRBV12-5,TGTGCTAGTGGTTTGGGGCGGGGACAGGGGGAGGCTCAGCCCCAGCATTTT,CASGLGRGQGEAQPQHF
-,once,TRBJ1-4,TRBV9,TGTGCCAGCAGCGTAGGTGGCGCAACTAATGAAAAACTGTTTTTT,CASSVGGATNEKLFF
-,-,TRBJ2-1,TRBV5-4,TGTGCCAGCAGCTTGCGGCCCCCAGTTAATGAGCAGTTCTTC,CASSLRPPVNEQFF
TRBD2,-,TRBJ2-2,TRBV5-6,TGTGCCAGCAGCTTGATTAGCGGGAGCTTCAGGGGGGAGCTGTTTTTT,CASSLISGSFRGELFF
-,-,TRBJ1-2,TRBV6-5,TGTGCCAGCAGTCAAAGCGGGATCCTTGGCTACACCTTC,CASSQSGILGYTF
-,-,TRBJ1-1,TRBV7-9,TGTGCCAGCAGCTTAAGGGGACCCACGAACACTGAAGCTTTCTTT,CASSLRGPTNTEAFF
-,-,TRBJ2-1,TRBV5-4,TGTGCCAGCAGCTCTAAGAATAACAATGAGCAGTTCTTC,CASSSKNNNEQFF
-,-,TRBJ1-1,TRBV2,TGTGCCAGCGGTCGGGGAAGGGGAACTGAAGCTTTCTTT,CASGRGRGTEAFF
-,-,TRBJ2-7,TRBV5-8,TGTGCCAGCAGCTTGAGTGGCCACCACAAGGGCGAGCAGTACTTC,CASSLSGHHKGEQYF
-,-,TRBJ2-7,TRBV6-1,TGTGCCAGCAGTGAGGGGTATGCCAGGGCAGCCTACGAGCAGTACTTC,CASSEGYARAAYEQYF
-,-,TRBJ2-2,TRBV6-5,TGTGCCAGCAGTCACAGGGTTTCATCCGGGGAGCTGTTTTTT,CASSHRVSSGELFF
TRBD1,-,TRBJ1-3,TRBV28,TGTGCCAGCAGTACGACAGGGGCTGGAAACACCATATATTTT,CASSTTGAGNTIYF
-,once,TRBJ2-2,TRBV5-6,TGTGCCAGCAGCCAAGGGCTCAGAGGGGGAGGGGACACCGGGGAGCTGTTTTTT,CASSQGLRGGGDTGELFF
-,-,TRBJ2-3,TRBV1,TGCACCAGCAGCCAAGTACGGGAGGGCCGTTCTGATACGCAGTATTTT,CTSSQVREGRSDTQYF
TRBD1,-,TRBJ2-7,TRBV3-1/TRBV3-2,TGTGCCAGCAGCCTGTCAGGGGGCGAGCAGTACTTC,CASSLSGGEQYF
TRBD2,-,TRBJ2-1,TRBV3-1/TRBV3-2,TGTGCCAGCAGTTTATTAGCGGGAAGCTACAATGAGCAGTTCTTC,CASSLLAGSYNEQFF